This T cell receptor beta chain was sequenced for a study of radiation and T cells in renal cell carcinoma. Regarding the study as a whole: In blood, top tumor clones expanded by 2 weeks, shrinking by 4.

Per the germline V gene, CDR1 is SGHVS and CDR2 is FQNEAQ. The ends lost 5 bases at V and 6 bases at J; junction bases unmatched: 16. The CDR3 is 17 amino acids. Described time point: blood 4 weeks post-SBRT, at nephrectomy. Treatment: 15 Gy SBRT to primary tumor, nephrectomy 4 weeks later. Nephrectomy followed 15 Gy stereotactic body radiation by 4 weeks. Radiation-treated patients gave blood at baseline, week 2 and week 4. The patient's renal cell carcinoma had clear cell pathology. Comment on this clone: The antigen is not known.

Produced via immunoSEQ multiplex PCR; TCRdb's table is partial and in-frame only. Of 130,000 to 150,000 clones listed, around 88% are singletons. This sequence originates from a woman in her forties or fifties with renal cell carcinoma. The V and J genes are TRBV7-8 and TRBJ1-2; 9 positions match TRBD1. The sample consisted of blood, taken from a patient whose treatment included radiotherapy and nephrectomy. The CDR3 loop is CASSQGSGQGSFDGYTF. In nucleotides, the CDR3 is TGTGCCAGCAGCCAAGGAAGCGGACAGGGGAGTTTTGATGGCTACACCTTC.